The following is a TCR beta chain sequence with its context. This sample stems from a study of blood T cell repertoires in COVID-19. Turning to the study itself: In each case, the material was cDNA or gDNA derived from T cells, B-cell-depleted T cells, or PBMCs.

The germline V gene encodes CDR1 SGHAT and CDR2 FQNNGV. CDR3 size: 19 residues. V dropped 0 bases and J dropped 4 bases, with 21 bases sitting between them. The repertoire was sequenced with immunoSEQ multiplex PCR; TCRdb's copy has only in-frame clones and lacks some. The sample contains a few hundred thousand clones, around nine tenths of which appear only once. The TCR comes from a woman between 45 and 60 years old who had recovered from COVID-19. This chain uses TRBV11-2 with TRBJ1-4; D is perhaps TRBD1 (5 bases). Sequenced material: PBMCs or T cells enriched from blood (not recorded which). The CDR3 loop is CASSLDDSALGLDNEKLFF. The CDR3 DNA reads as TGTGCCAGCAGCTTAGATGATTCAGCCCTGGGACTGGATAATGAAAAACTGTTTTTT.